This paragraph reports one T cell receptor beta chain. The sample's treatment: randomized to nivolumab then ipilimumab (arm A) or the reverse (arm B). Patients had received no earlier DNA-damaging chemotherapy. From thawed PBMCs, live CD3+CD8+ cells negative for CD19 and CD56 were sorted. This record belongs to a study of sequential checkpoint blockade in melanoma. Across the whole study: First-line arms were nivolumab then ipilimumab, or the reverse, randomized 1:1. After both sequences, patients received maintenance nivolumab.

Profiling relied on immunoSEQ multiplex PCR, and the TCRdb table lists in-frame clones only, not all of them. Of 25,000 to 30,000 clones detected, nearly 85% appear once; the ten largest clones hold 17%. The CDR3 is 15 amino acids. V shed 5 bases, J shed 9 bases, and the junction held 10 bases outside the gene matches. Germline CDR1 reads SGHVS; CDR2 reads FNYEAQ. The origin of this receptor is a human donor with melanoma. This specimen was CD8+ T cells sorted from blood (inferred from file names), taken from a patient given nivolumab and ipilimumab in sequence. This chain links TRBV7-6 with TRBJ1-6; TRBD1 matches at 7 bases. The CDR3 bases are TGTGCCAGCAGCCCGTCCGGGACAGCGGGTTCACCCCTCCACTTT. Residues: CASSPSGTAGSPLHF.